A selection of T cell receptor beta chains follows, all from one sample in a study of T cells in Graves' hyperthyroidism and ophthalmopathy. In TCRdb, the multiplex PCR reads were re-called with MiXCR into one record per CDR3 protein. The data contain approximately 400,000 distinct CDR3 sequences, roughly 20% of them singletons. The sample taken for sequencing was blood. These receptor sequences come from a man aged 18 to 30 with Graves' ophthalmopathy. CDR3s include the opening cysteine and the closing phenylalanine or tryptophan. Each record gives: J gene, V gene, D gene, CDR3 length, CDR3 protein. D genes are given only for firm matches.

>TRBJ1-2|TRBV28|TRBD1|13
CASGQGGVYGYTF
>TRBJ2-2|TRBV7-9|NA|13
CASPRAGTGELFF
>TRBJ1-6|TRBV4-1|NA|13
CASSQDYNSPLHF
>TRBJ2-1|TRBV13|NA|16
CASANLRGPTYNEQFF
>TRBJ2-1|TRBV5-1|NA|17
CASSLAGRVGSYNEQFF
>TRBJ2-7|TRBV6-1|NA|13
CASSREGDYEQYF
>TRBJ1-3|TRBV12-3/TRBV12-4|NA|14
CASRGRGSGNTIYF
>TRBJ1-4|TRBV7-3|TRBD1|18
CASSDPPEGGTANEKLFF
>TRBJ2-2|TRBV2|NA|16
CASSRVSGLPPGELFF
>TRBJ1-1|TRBV5-1|NA|13
CASSRRESTEAFF
>TRBJ1-1|TRBV27|NA|11
CASSYRAQAFF
>TRBJ2-7|TRBV13|NA|14
CASSSRASSYEQYF
>TRBJ2-7|TRBV27|NA|12
CASSLQMGEQYF
>TRBJ1-6|TRBV28|NA|17
CASGQPGISSYNSPLHF
>TRBJ1-1|TRBV6-5|NA|15
CASSYAGGWNTEAFF
>TRBJ1-1|TRBV3-1|NA|17
CASSQHTTGRRNTEAFF
>TRBJ2-1|TRBV25-1|NA|15
CASSGPGHLRYEQFF
>TRBJ2-7|TRBV29-1|TRBD1|15
CSVEGLGQGGSEQYF
>TRBJ2-7|TRBV20-1|NA|12
CSARGVIYEQYF
>TRBJ1-6|TRBV20-1|NA|13
CSARSTGSSPLHF
>TRBJ2-3|TRBV5-4|TRBD2|19
CASSREPSGVRLGTDTQYF
>TRBJ2-3|TRBV19|TRBD2|17
CASSTLAGGSDGDTQYF
>TRBJ1-3|TRBV3-1|NA|14
CASSQVEVGNTIYF
>TRBJ1-2|TRBV24-1|TRBD1|14
CATSDSDRGHGYTF
>TRBJ2-3|TRBV5-5|NA|13
CASSTGGTDTQYF
>TRBJ2-4|TRBV11-1|NA|14
CASSPRRAKNIQYF
>TRBJ1-1|TRBV11-2|NA|14
CASSLDPPGTEAFF
>TRBJ2-3|TRBV9|NA|15
CASSVDRGSTDTQYF
>TRBJ1-1|TRBV3-1|NA|15
CASSQGGAVGTEAFF
>TRBJ1-5|TRBV15|NA|13
CATSRDSHQPQHF
>TRBJ1-6|TRBV28|NA|15
CASSPEEGYNSPLHF
>TRBJ2-1|TRBV3-1|TRBD2|14
CASSQRGVNNEQFF
>TRBJ2-7|TRBV27|NA|13
CASSWDTRMEQYF
>TRBJ2-7|TRBV5-5|NA|13
CASSLEDSYEQYF
>TRBJ2-7|TRBV20-1|TRBD2|15
CSAGPGTSGYYEQYF
>TRBJ2-7|TRBV7-9|NA|14
CASSGEGLLNEQYF
>TRBJ2-7|TRBV5-4|TRBD1|15
CASSLVGTGGGEQYF
>TRBJ2-1|TRBV12-3/TRBV12-4|NA|12
CASSIEHGEQFF
>TRBJ1-2|TRBV12-3/TRBV12-4|NA|13
CASRQTEYRVITF
>TRBJ1-2|TRBV6-1|TRBD1|16
CASNGDRGQVNYGYTF
>TRBJ2-1|TRBV2|TRBD2|13
CAISSGGANEQFF
>TRBJ2-2|TRBV20-1|TRBD1|15
CSALKGGVDTGELFF
>TRBJ2-7|TRBV6-1|NA|14
CASSSRTGLVEQYF
>TRBJ2-7|TRBV6-1|TRBD1|16
CASSKTGTGGPSEQYF
>TRBJ2-3|TRBV4-1|TRBD2|14
CASSQDASAGEEYF
>TRBJ1-3|TRBV9|NA|17
CASSAYPGPRSGNTIYF
>TRBJ2-1|TRBV7-2|TRBD2|13
CASSSRTSQEQFF
>TRBJ2-3|TRBV7-9|NA|15
CASSSKAESTDTQYF
>TRBJ2-1|TRBV11-3|NA|18
CASSLGPPVASSYNEQFF
>TRBJ2-5|TRBV11-2|NA|13
CASSFQGKETQYF
>TRBJ2-1|TRBV5-4|NA|14
CASRLGAGLDEQFF
>TRBJ2-1|TRBV11-2|NA|17
CASSLLAQSGGQDEQFF
>TRBJ1-2|TRBV27|NA|14
CASSSGDLNYGYTF
>TRBJ1-6|TRBV6-1|NA|16
CASSGPPRQYNSPLHF
>TRBJ1-3|TRBV29-1|TRBD1|16
CSARGQGDSSGNTIYF
>TRBJ1-2|TRBV29-1|NA|11
CSAHRQDGYTF
>TRBJ2-7|TRBV6-1|NA|15
CASSVGPDPSYEQYF